The rows below give T cell receptor beta chains drawn from one sample of a study of cytomegalovirus exposure and HLA in healthy donors. Repertoires were generated with immunoSEQ multiplex PCR, while TCRdb's copy carries only in-frame clones and drops some. The table includes some 71,000 clones, about two thirds detected once. The sample comprised PBMCs. Source of these receptors: a woman aged 50 to 60 in good health and CMV-seropositive. CDR3s include the opening cysteine and the closing phenylalanine or tryptophan. D genes are given only for firm matches. Size is stated for part of the rows, as once, few or many counts, or as a class when the clone is expanded.

>TRBJ2-1|NA|TRBV11-3|NA
TGTGCCAGCAGCTTTGGGGGGTCGGGCTCCTACAATGAGCAGTTCTTC
CASSFGGSGSYNEQFF
>TRBJ1-1|NA|TRBV4-3|NA
TGCGCCAGCAGCCAAGATCGTCCTGGGGGCAACACTGAAGCTTTCTTT
CASSQDRPGGNTEAFF
>TRBJ2-7|NA|TRBV6-5|NA
TGTGCCAGCAGTCTTCAGGTCGCATACGAGCAGTACTTC
CASSLQVAYEQYF
>TRBJ2-7|NA|TRBV21-1|NA
TGTGCCAGCAGCGGAAGGACAGGGGGAGGCTACGAGCAGTACTTC
CASSGRTGGGYEQYF
>TRBJ2-7|NA|TRBV18|TRBD1
TGTGCCAGCTCACCTGGGACAGGGCTCGAGCAGTACTTC
CASSPGTGLEQYF
>TRBJ2-7|many|TRBV2|NA
TGTGCCAGCAGCACGGTCTCCTACGAGCAGTACTTC
CASSTVSYEQYF
>TRBJ1-5|few|TRBV28|NA
TGTGCCAGCAGTTTGCGCCAGGGCAATCAGCCCCAGCATTTT
CASSLRQGNQPQHF
>TRBJ2-2|few|TRBV27|NA
TGTGCCAGCAGTTTTAGGCTCAGGGACACCGGGGAGCTGTTTTTT
CASSFRLRDTGELFF
>TRBJ2-1|NA|TRBV7-9|TRBD1
TGTGCCAGCACCTTCCAGGACAGGGCGACTGAGCAGTTCTTC
CASTFQDRATEQFF
>TRBJ2-3|NA|TRBV29-1|NA
TGCAGCGTTGGGACAGTCACTAGCACAGATACGCAGTATTTT
CSVGTVTSTDTQYF
>TRBJ1-3|few|TRBV7-2|TRBD1
TGTGCCAGCAGCCTGACAGGGGGTGGAAACACCATATATTTT
CASSLTGGGNTIYF